These 20 T cell receptor beta chains share one sample of origin, sequenced in a study of blood T cells in healthy people across ages. Using a J-beta primer mix together with a sample-barcoded 5' primer, a second PCR was run for roughly 6 to 11 cycles. TCRdb processed the 5' RACE reads anew with MiXCR; each CDR3 protein has one entry. The profile covers approximately 1,700,000 distinct CDR3 sequences, with roughly two fifths appearing a single time and about 21% taken by the ten largest. The sequencing sample was made of blood. The receptors derive from a human donor in good health.

In this sample, this clonotype turned up a few times. The chain recombines TRBV29-1 with TRBJ1-2; possible D gene TRBD1, 6 bases. V was shortened by 3 bases and J by 3 bases, with 11 bases between the two germline ends. The CDR3 length is 13 residues. Germline V gene lookup returns CDR1 SQVTM and CDR2 ANQGSEA. CDR3 residues: CSVEGGMDYGYTF. In DNA form, the CDR3 reads TGCAGCGTTGAGGGGGGCATGGACTATGGCTACACCTTC.

Concerning this clonotype: This clone may be a read error of a much larger clone one base away. The chain carries TRBV7-2 and TRBJ2-1; D remains unclear. Germline CDR1 SGHTA, CDR2 FQGNSA. Trimming took off 5 bases at V and 5 bases at J, with 10 bases between the two ends. This CDR3 has 13 amino acids. The CDR3 reads CTSSLATHNEQFF. The DNA of the CDR3 is TGTACCAGCAGCCTCGCCACGCACAATGAGCAGTTCTTC. Using reference TRBV7-2 and TRBJ2-1 for the parts outside the CDR3, the full variable domain is GAGVSQSPSNKVTEKGKDVELRCDPISGHTALYWYRQSLGQGLEFLIYFQGNSAPDKSGLPSDRFSAERTGGSVSTLTIQRTQQEDSAVYLCTSSLATHNEQFFGPGTRLTVL.

The chain has TRBV9 and TRBJ2-7; TRBD1 matches 9 bases. The CDR3 totals 15 residues. CDR1 SGDLS and CDR2 YYNGEE come from the germline V gene. V shed 4 bases and J 0 bases; nucleotides not matched to a gene: 5. CDR3: CASSQTGGSSYEQYF. The CDR3 nucleotides read TGTGCCAGCAGCCAAACAGGGGGCAGCTCCTACGAGCAGTACTTC.

The chain recombines TRBV11-1 with TRBJ2-6, with a possible D match to TRBD2 (5 bases). Germline lookup yields CDR1 SGHAT and CDR2 FQDESV (reference sequence). Trimming removed 5 bases at V and 3 bases at J, with 8 bases between. This CDR3 spans 14 amino acids. In DNA form, the CDR3 reads TGTGCCAGCAGCCACGGACTTGGGGCCAACGTCCTGACTTTC. Its protein is CASSHGLGANVLTF.

J is TRBJ2-5 and V is TRBV6-1, with 15 bases fitting TRBD2. Germline loops: CDR1 MNHNS, CDR2 SASEGT. V lost 8 bases and J lost 3; bases outside the gene matches: 10. The CDR3 totals 17 residues. This chain's CDR3 is CASGPGTSGGTKETQYF. The CDR3 DNA sequence: TGTGCCAGCGGTCCCGGGACTAGCGGGGGGACTAAAGAGACCCAGTACTTC.

As for this clonotype: The junction does not match germline at one end; this may be a read error. V is TRBV5-1 and J is TRBJ2-1; TRBD2 agrees at 7 bases. The CDR3 spans 15 residues. The germline V gene has CDR1 SGHRS and CDR2 YFSETQ. The CDR3 DNA follows: TGCGCCAGCGGCTTTGGGGGGGTAATATACAATGAGCAGTTCTTC. Its protein is CASGFGGVIYNEQFF.

This clonotype was observed a few times. The chain combines TRBV6-2 or TRBV6-3 with TRBJ2-1; possibly TRBD2 for D (5 bases). V gave up 2 bases and J gave up 3 bases, with 11 bases separating them. Germline values: CDR1 MNHEY, CDR2 SVGEGT. This CDR3 has 15 amino acids. The chain's CDR3 is CASSYSGALYNEQFF. The CDR3 DNA is TGTGCCAGCAGTTACAGCGGAGCCCTCTACAATGAGCAGTTCTTC.

This clonotype appeared many times. The rearrangement links TRBV6-5 to TRBJ2-7; 8 bases agree with TRBD1. The germline CDR1 and CDR2 sequences are MNHEY and SVGAGI. The CDR3 extends over 13 amino acids. Trimming cost V 7 bases and J 1 base; bases outside gene matches: 3. The CDR3 loop reads CASKRTGSYEQYF. The CDR3 coding sequence is TGTGCCAGCAAACGGACAGGGTCCTACGAGCAGTACTTC.

The V gene is TRBV20-1, the J gene TRBJ2-3; TRBD2 is a possible D gene (6 bases). Looked up from germline, CDR1 is DFQATT and CDR2 is SNEGSKA (reference sequence). This CDR3 spans 14 amino acids. Trimming took off 2 bases at V and 2 bases at J, with 11 bases between the two ends. The CDR3, as DNA: TGCAGTGCTAGAATGGACTACTCCACAGATACGCAGTATTTT. Amino acids: CSARMDYSTDTQYF.

The chain couples TRBV7-2 to TRBJ2-7; D not resolved. The germline V gene has CDR1 SGHTA and CDR2 FQGNSA. The CDR3 is 16 amino acids. V dropped 1 base and J dropped 2 bases, with 15 bases sitting between them. CDR3 DNA: TGTGCCAGCAGCTTAGGGGGTGCCCAGGATACCTACGAGCAGTACTTC. Residues: CASSLGGAQDTYEQYF.

On this clonotype itself: The junction and the germline gene differ at one end; a read error may be behind it. The CDR3 protein is CASSLTPTGRAYNEQFF. DNA for the CDR3: TGCGCCAGTAGCCTCACACCGACTGGGCGGGCATACAATGAGCAGTTCTTC. The chain uses TRBV4-1 and TRBJ2-1, with TRBD2 as a possible D gene (5 bases). The CDR3 totals 17 residues. The germline CDR1 and CDR2 sequences are MGHRA and YSYEKL.

This clonotype was detected only a few times. The chain employs TRBV28 and TRBJ2-5; D is uncertain. This CDR3 contains 13 residues. CDR1 is MDHEN and CDR2 is SYDVKM in the germline V gene. Trimming removed 4 bases at V and 5 bases at J, with 11 bases between. The CDR3, as DNA: TGTGCCAGCAGTTCCACCTACCCCGAGACCCAGTACTTC. This sequence encodes CASSSTYPETQYF.

This clonotype appeared once. At one end, the junction sequence differs from germline, possibly due to a read error. The CDR3 DNA follows: TGCAGTGTTAGAATTTACGCTGAAGCTTTCTTT. Its protein is CSVRIYAEAFF. The genes are TRBV20-1 and TRBJ1-1; D remains ambiguous. Germline V CDR1 and CDR2: DFQATT, SNEGSKA (reference sequence). This CDR3 comprises 11 residues.

The genes are TRBV29-1 and TRBJ1-4, with D perhaps matching TRBD1 (5 bases). The CDR3 has 13 residues. Trimming left V 6 bases short and J 5 bases short, with 13 bases between. Looked up from germline, CDR1 is SQVTM and CDR2 is ANQGSEA. The CDR3 DNA reads as TGCAGCGTCGGGGGGGTAGAGAATGAAAAACTGTTTTTT. This encodes CSVGGVENEKLFF.

The chain links TRBV7-2 to TRBJ1-4, with no clear D. The germline gives CDR1 SGHTA, CDR2 FQGNSA. This CDR3 spans 12 amino acids. The ends were cut back, 1 base at V and 14 bases at J, with 11 bases in the middle. Here the CDR3 reads CASSLDGSWLFF. CDR3 sequence (DNA): TGTGCCAGCAGCTTAGACGGGAGCTGGCTGTTTTTT.

CDR3 amino acids: CASSLGQSDQPQHF. In DNA, the CDR3 is TGCGCCAGCAGCCTTGGACAATCGGATCAGCCCCAGCATTTT. The chain recombines TRBV4-1 with TRBJ1-5, with a possible D match to TRBD1 (5 bases). This CDR3 contains 14 residues. Trimming took off 4 bases at V and 5 bases at J, with 12 bases between the two ends. CDR1 and CDR2 from the germline V gene are MGHRA and YSYEKL.

This clonotype was observed many times. The chain combines TRBV10-3 with TRBJ2-1, with 10 positions matching TRBD1. Germline values: CDR1 ENHRY, CDR2 SYGVKD. V shed 4 bases and J 9 bases; nucleotides not matched to a gene: 9. The CDR3 spans 15 residues. The CDR3 here is CAISAGTGEMGEQFF. The DNA for the CDR3 is TGTGCCATCAGTGCCGGGACAGGGGAGATGGGTGAGCAGTTCTTC.

This clonotype was seen a few times. CDR3 nucleotide sequence: TGCAGTGCTTATCTTAGTACCGGCTACACCTTC. This sequence encodes CSAYLSTGYTF. The rearrangement uses TRBV20-1 and TRBJ1-2; D gene unclear. The germline V gene encodes CDR1 DFQATT and CDR2 SNEGSKA (reference sequence). V dropped 5 bases and J dropped 8 bases, with 12 bases sitting between them. There are 11 residues in the CDR3.

The chain is built from TRBV7-2 and TRBJ2-1; 7 nucleotides match TRBD1. Germline V gene lookup returns CDR1 SGHTA and CDR2 FQGNSA. CDR3 length: 14 residues. V lost 5 bases to trimming and J lost 4 bases; unmatched junction nucleotides: 5. The CDR3 nucleotides read TGTGCCAGCAGCCGAACGACAGGGTACAATGAGCAGTTCTTC. Protein: CASSRTTGYNEQFF.

This clonotype was picked up many times. This chain connects TRBV6-4 to TRBJ2-6; no reliable D call. This CDR3 has 16 residues. Looked up from germline, CDR1 is MRHNA and CDR2 is SNTAGT. The germline V and J ends were trimmed by 5 bases and 0 bases, with 11 bases remaining between them. This CDR3 reads CASSQGPGSGANVLTF. The CDR3 DNA reads as TGTGCCAGCAGTCAAGGACCAGGCTCTGGGGCCAACGTCCTGACTTTC.